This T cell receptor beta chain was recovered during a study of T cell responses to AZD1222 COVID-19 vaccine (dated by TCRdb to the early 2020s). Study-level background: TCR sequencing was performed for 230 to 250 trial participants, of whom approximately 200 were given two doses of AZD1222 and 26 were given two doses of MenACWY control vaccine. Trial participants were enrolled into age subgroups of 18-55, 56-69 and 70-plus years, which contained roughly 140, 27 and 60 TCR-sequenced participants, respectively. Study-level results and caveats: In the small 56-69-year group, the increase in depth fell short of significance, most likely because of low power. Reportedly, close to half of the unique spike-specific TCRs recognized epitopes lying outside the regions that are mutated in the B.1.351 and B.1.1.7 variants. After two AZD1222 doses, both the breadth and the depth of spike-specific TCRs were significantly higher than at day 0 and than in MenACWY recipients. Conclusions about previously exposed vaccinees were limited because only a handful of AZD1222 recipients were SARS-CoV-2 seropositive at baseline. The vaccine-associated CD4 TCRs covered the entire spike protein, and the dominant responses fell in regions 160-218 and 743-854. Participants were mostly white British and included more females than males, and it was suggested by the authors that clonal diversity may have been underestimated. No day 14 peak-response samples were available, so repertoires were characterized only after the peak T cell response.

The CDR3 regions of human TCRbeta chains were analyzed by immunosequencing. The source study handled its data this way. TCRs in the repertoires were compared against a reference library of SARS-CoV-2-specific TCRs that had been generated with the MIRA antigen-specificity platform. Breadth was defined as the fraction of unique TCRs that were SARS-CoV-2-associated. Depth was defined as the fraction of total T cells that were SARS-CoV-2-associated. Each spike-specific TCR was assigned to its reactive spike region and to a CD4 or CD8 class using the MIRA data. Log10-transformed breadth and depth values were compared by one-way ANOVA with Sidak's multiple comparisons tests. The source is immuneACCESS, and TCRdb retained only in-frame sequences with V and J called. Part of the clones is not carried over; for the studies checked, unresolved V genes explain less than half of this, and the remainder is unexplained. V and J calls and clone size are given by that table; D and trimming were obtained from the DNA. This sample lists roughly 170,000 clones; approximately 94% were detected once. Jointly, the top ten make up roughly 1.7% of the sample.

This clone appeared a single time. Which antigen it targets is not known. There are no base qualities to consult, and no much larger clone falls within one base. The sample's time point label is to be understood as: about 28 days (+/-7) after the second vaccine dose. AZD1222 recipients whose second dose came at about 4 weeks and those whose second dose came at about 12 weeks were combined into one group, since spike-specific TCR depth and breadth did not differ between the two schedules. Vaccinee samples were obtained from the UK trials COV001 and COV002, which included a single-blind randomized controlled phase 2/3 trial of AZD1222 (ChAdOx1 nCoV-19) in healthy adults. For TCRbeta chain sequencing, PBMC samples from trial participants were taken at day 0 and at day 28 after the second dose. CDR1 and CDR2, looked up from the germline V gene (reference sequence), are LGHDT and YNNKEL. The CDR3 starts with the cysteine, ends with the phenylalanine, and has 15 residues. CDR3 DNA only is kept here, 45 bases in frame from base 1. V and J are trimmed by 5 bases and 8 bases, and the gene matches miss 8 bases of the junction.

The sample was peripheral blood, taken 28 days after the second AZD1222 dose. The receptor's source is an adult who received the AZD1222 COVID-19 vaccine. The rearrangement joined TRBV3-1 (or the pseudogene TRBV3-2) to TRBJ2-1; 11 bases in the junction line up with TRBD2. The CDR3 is CASSLTSGRGYEQFF. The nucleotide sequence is TGTGCCAGCAGCTTAACTAGCGGGAGAGGATATGAGCAGTTCTTC.